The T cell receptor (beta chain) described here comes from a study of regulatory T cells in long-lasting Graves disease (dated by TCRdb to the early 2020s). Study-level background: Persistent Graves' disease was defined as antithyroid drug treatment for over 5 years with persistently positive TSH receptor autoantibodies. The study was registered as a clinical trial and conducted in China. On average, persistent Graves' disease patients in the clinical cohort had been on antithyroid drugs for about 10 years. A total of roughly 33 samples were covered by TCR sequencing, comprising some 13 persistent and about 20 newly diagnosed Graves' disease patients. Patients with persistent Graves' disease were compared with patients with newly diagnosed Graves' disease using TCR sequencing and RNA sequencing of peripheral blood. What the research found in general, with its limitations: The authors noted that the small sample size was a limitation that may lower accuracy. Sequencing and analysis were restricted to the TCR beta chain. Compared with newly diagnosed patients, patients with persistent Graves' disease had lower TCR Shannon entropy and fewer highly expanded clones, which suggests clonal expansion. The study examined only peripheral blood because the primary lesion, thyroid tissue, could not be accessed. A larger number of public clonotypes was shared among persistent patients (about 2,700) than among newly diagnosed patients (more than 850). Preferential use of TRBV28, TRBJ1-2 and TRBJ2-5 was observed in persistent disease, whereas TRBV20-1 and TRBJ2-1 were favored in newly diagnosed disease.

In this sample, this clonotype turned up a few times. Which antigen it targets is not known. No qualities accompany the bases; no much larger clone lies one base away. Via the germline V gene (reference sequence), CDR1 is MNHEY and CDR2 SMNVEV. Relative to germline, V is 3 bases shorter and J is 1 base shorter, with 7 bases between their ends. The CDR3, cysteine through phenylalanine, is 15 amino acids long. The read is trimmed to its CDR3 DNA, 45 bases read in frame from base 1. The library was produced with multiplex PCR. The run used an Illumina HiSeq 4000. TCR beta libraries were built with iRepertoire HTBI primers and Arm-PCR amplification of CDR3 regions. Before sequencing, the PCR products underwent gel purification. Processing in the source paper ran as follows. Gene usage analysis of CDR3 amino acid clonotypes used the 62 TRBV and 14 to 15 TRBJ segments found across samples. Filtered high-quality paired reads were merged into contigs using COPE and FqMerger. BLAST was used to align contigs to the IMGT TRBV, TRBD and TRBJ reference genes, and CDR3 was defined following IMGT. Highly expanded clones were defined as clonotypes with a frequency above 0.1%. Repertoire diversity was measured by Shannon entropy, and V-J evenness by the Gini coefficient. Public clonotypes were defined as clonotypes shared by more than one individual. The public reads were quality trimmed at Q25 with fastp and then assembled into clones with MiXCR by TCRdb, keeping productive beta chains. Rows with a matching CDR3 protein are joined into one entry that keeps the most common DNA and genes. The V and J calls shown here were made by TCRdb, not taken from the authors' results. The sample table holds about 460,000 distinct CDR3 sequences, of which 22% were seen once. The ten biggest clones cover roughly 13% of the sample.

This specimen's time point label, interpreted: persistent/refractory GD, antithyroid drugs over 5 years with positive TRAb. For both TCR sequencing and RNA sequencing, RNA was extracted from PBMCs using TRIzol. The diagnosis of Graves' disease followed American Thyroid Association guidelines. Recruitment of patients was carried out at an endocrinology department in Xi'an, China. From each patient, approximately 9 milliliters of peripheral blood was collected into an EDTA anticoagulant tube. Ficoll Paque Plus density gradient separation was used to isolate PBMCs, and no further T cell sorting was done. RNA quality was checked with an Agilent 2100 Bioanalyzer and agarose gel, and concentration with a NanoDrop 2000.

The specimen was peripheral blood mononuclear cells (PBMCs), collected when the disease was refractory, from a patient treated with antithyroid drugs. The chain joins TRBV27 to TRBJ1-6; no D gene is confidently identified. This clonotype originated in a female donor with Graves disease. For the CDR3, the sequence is CASSFSMSYNSPLHF. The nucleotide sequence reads TGTGCCAGCAGTTTTTCGATGTCCTATAATTCACCCCTCCACTTT.